These 12 T cell receptor beta chains originate from one sample sequenced in a study of blood T cell repertoires in COVID-19. Produced via immunoSEQ multiplex PCR; TCRdb's table is partial and in-frame only. Here the sample spans around 97,000 clones, around nine tenths being singletons. The sample comprised peripheral blood. The receptor set was obtained from a human donor in a cohort sampled during active COVID-19.

The chain recombines TRBV6-6 with TRBJ2-7; D remains ambiguous. Trimming took 0 bases from V and 0 from J, leaving 12 bases between them. The CDR3 extends over 16 amino acids. Per the germline V gene, CDR1 is MNHNY and CDR2 is SVGAGI (reference sequence). CDR3 coding DNA: TGTGCCAGCAGTTACTCTATTTTTCACAGCTCCTACGAGCAGTACTTC. Protein sequence: CASSYSIFHSSYEQYF.

V and J are TRBV19 and TRBJ2-2; D remains unclear. This CDR3 contains 18 residues. Per the germline V gene, CDR1 is LNHDA and CDR2 is SQIVND (reference sequence). The V and J ends lost 5 bases and 1 base respectively, with 20 bases between them. The CDR3 reads CASSSGFAFVRNTGELFF. In nucleotides, the CDR3 is TGTGCCAGTAGTTCGGGTTTTGCCTTTGTTCGGAACACCGGGGAGCTGTTTTTT.

CDR3 DNA: TGTGCCAGCAGCCCCCTATCGGTAGCGGATAATTCACCCCTCCACTTT. This translates into CASSPLSVADNSPLHF. The chain joins TRBV9 to TRBJ1-6; D uncertain. From germline, CDR1 is SGDLS and CDR2 YYNGEE. This CDR3 spans 16 amino acids. The V end lost 4 bases, the J end lost 5 bases, and 16 bases lay between the germline ends.

V and J are TRBV4-2 and TRBJ2-3; D perhaps matches TRBD1 (7 bases). The CDR3 covers 16 residues. The V gene's germline CDR1 is LGHNA and CDR2 YNFKEQ. The V end was cut by 4 bases, the J end by 1 base, with 15 bases between. The CDR3 region is CASSPRQGGGTDTQYF. In nucleotides, the CDR3 is TGTGCCAGCAGCCCCAGGCAGGGGGGTGGCACAGATACGCAGTATTTT.

The rearrangement uses TRBV3-1 (or the pseudogene TRBV3-2) and TRBJ2-5; 7 positions agree with TRBD2. In germline, CDR1 is LGHDT, CDR2 YNNKEL (reference sequence). V lost 2 bases and J lost 1; bases outside the gene matches: 4. This CDR3 spans 15 amino acids. Here the CDR3 reads CASSQPGTTQETQYF. The CDR3 nucleotides read TGTGCCAGCAGCCAACCCGGGACTACCCAAGAGACCCAGTACTTC.

V is TRBV4-1 and J is TRBJ2-2, with 9 bases fitting TRBD2. Germline V gene lookup returns CDR1 MGHRA and CDR2 YSYEKL. The J segment lost 8 bases and the V segment lost 2 bases, leaving 9 bases of the junction unmatched. CDR3 length: 16 residues. In DNA form, the CDR3 reads TGCGCCAGCAGCCAAAGACTAGCGGTCCGTGGAGGGGAGCTGTTTTTT. Its protein product is CASSQRLAVRGGELFF.

The rearrangement uses TRBV5-1 and TRBJ2-2; 7 nucleotides line up with TRBD1. The CDR3 spans 18 residues. The V gene's germline CDR1 is SGHRS and CDR2 YFSETQ. V was clipped by 0 bases and J by 4 bases; unmatched bases: 12. The CDR3 region has the DNA TGCGCCAGCAGCTTGGTCCCGACAGGGCATGGGAGCACCGGGGAGCTGTTTTTT. This codes for CASSLVPTGHGSTGELFF.

The chain joins TRBV7-6 to TRBJ2-2, with a tentative D call TRBD2 (6 bases). The CDR3 consists of 16 residues. Germline CDR1 reads SGHVS; CDR2 reads FNYEAQ. V was cut by 5 bases and J by 0 bases, with 13 bases left in between. CDR3 DNA sequence: TGTGCCAGCAGCGCCCTAGCGCATGCGAACACCGGGGAGCTGTTTTTT. It specifies CASSALAHANTGELFF. Together with reference TRBV7-6 and TRBJ2-2, the CDR3 gives the full variable domain: GAGVSQSPRYKVTKRGQDVALRCDPISGHVSLYWYRQALGQGPEFLTYFNYEAQQDKSGLPNDRFSAERPEGSISTLTIQRTEQRDSAMYRCASSALAHANTGELFFGEGSRLTVL.

V usage is TRBV19 and J usage is TRBJ1-5; the match to TRBD1 covers 9 bases. The junction had 7 bases not matched to a gene; V was cut back by 5 bases and J by 2 bases. Looked up from germline, CDR1 is LNHDA and CDR2 is SQIVND (reference sequence). CDR3 length: 16 amino acids. CDR3 bases: TGTGCCAGTAGTCTCGGGGACAGGGCTGGCAATCAGCCCCAGCATTTT. Translated: CASSLGDRAGNQPQHF.

The chain uses TRBV18 and TRBJ2-1, with 9 bases matching TRBD1. Germline V gives CDR1 KGHSH, CDR2 LQKENI. The CDR3 totals 16 residues. V shed 0 bases and J 8 bases; nucleotides not matched to a gene: 8. The DNA of the CDR3 is TGTGCCAGCTCACCACCCGGGGGACAGGGACTATATGAGCAGTTCTTC. Its translation: CASSPPGGQGLYEQFF.

The rearrangement joins TRBV6-2 or TRBV6-3 to TRBJ2-1; 16 bases align to TRBD2. Unmatched junction bases numbered 8, after V lost 0 bases and J lost 0 bases. CDR3 length: 21 residues. From germline, CDR1 is MNHEY and CDR2 SVGEGT. CDR3 loop: CASSYSPGLAGGLYSYNEQFF. DNA of the CDR3: TGTGCCAGCAGTTACTCTCCGGGACTAGCGGGAGGGCTCTACTCCTACAATGAGCAGTTCTTC.

The rearrangement uses TRBV6-1 and TRBJ1-2; D may be TRBD1 (6 bases). Germline V lookup: CDR1 MNHNS, CDR2 SASEGT. The CDR3 loop spans 14 amino acids. V was cut by 1 base and J by 4 bases, with 10 bases left in between. The CDR3 protein is CASSEGGGSYGYTF. In DNA, the CDR3 is TGTGCCAGCAGTGAAGGTGGGGGCAGCTATGGCTACACCTTC.